The 32 T cell receptor beta chains presented below share a single source sample, sequenced in a study of blood T cell repertoires in COVID-19. The data were produced by immunoSEQ multiplex PCR, yet TCRdb's version contains in-frame clones alone and is incomplete. Of 350,000 to 500,000 clones listed, nearly 90% are singletons. The material sequenced was PBMCs or T cells enriched from blood (not recorded which). These receptors all come from a woman aged 18-35 years who had been exposed to COVID-19.

The rearrangement joins TRBV7-9 to TRBJ2-7; 13 nucleotides align to TRBD2. J was trimmed by 6 bases and V by 5 bases; bases with no gene match: 10. Germline lookup yields CDR1 SEHNR and CDR2 FQNEAQ (reference sequence). This CDR3 has 16 amino acids. The CDR3 sequence: CASSLGLAGVGGEQYF. CDR3 in DNA: TGTGCCAGCAGCCTTGGACTAGCGGGAGTTGGAGGCGAGCAGTACTTC.

This rearrangement joins TRBV6-2 or TRBV6-3 to TRBJ1-2; TRBD1 agrees at 7 bases. The CDR3 extends over 13 amino acids. Germline CDR1 is MNHEY and CDR2 is SVGEGT. Trimming removed 5 bases from V and 4 bases from J; junction bases left unmatched: 4. CDR3: CASSPGQSYGYTF. CDR3 sequence (DNA): TGTGCCAGCAGTCCGGGACAGTCCTATGGCTACACCTTC.

The chain couples TRBV7-2 to TRBJ1-3; the match to TRBD1 covers 9 bases. V lost 3 bases and J lost 4; bases outside the gene matches: 1. The CDR3 has 14 residues. The germline gives CDR1 SGHTA, CDR2 FQGNSA. This chain's CDR3 is CASSFGTGGNTIYF. CDR3 coding DNA: TGTGCCAGCAGCTTCGGGACAGGGGGAAACACCATATATTTT.

This clone was picked up one time. The genes are TRBV9 and TRBJ2-4; 10 bases agree with TRBD2. The V segment lost 0 bases and the J segment 1 base; nucleotides outside the gene matches: 7. Germline V gene lookup returns CDR1 SGDLS and CDR2 YYNGEE. The CDR3 is 18 amino acids. The DNA of the CDR3 is TGTGCCAGCAGCGTAGGTTCAGCGGGAGGGCCGGCCAAAAACATTCAGTACTTC. This gives the protein CASSVGSAGGPAKNIQYF.

The J gene is TRBJ1-2, the V gene TRBV5-4; 8 bases fit TRBD1. The CDR3 covers 15 residues. Unmatched junction bases numbered 5, after V lost 0 bases and J lost 4 bases. Germline CDR1 SGHNT, CDR2 YYREEE (reference sequence). The CDR3 protein is CASSLGDRSSYGYTF. DNA for the CDR3: TGTGCCAGCAGCTTGGGGGACAGGAGTAGCTATGGCTACACCTTC. Full variable domain (rest looked up from reference TRBV5-4 and TRBJ1-2): ETGVTQSPTHLIKTRGQQVTLRCSSQSGHNTVSWYQQALGQGPQFIFQYYREEENGRGNFPPRFSGLQFPNYSSELNVNALELDDSALYLCASSLGDRSSYGYTFGSGTRLTVV.

Only a few counts were recorded for this clone. V usage is TRBV4-1 and J usage is TRBJ2-7; tentative D call: TRBD1 (6 bases). Trimming pared 9 bases from V and 2 bases from J, leaving 11 bases between. Germline CDR1 reads MGHRA; CDR2 reads YSYEKL. There are 12 residues in the CDR3. The CDR3 loop is CARKGQAYEQYF. Here the CDR3 DNA reads TGCGCCAGAAAGGGACAAGCCTACGAGCAGTACTTC.

The V and J genes are TRBV3-1 (or the pseudogene TRBV3-2) and TRBJ1-5, with D perhaps matching TRBD1 (5 bases). Germline V CDR1 and CDR2: LGHDT, YNNKEL (reference sequence). The ends were cut back, 3 bases at V and 6 bases at J, with 9 bases in the middle. CDR3 length: 13 residues. The CDR3 DNA reads as TGTGCCAGCAGCCAGGGGGGGAGTCAGCCCCAGCATTTT. Protein: CASSQGGSQPQHF.

The chain employs TRBV6-4 and TRBJ2-3; 12 nucleotides agree with TRBD2. Trimming at V came to 6 bases and at J to 4 bases, leaving 8 bases not matched to a gene. Germline lookup yields CDR1 MRHNA and CDR2 SNTAGT. This CDR3 has 16 residues. For the CDR3, the DNA is TGTGCCAGCAGCCCCCTGCTAGCGGGAGGGGCAGATACGCAGTATTTT. Translation: CASSPLLAGGADTQYF.

The chain couples TRBV5-1 to TRBJ2-2; a weak D match, TRBD1 (8 bases). The germline CDR1 and CDR2 sequences are SGHRS and YFSETQ. Trimming left V 1 base short and J 5 bases short, with 18 bases between. The CDR3 loop spans 17 amino acids. The CDR3 nucleotides read TGCGCCAGCAGCTTGTCGGCTAGCGGACAGGGAACCGGGGAGCTGTTTTTT. Its protein is CASSLSASGQGTGELFF.

This clone was seen a handful of times. The J gene is TRBJ2-1, the V gene TRBV28; 8 nucleotides match TRBD2. The J segment lost 4 bases and the V segment lost 5 bases, leaving 13 bases of the junction unmatched. Germline V gene data show CDR1 as MDHEN and CDR2 as SYDVKM. This CDR3 comprises 17 residues. The CDR3 protein is CASSPTGFGRAYNEQFF. The DNA of the CDR3 is TGTGCCAGCAGTCCTACCGGTTTCGGGAGGGCATACAATGAGCAGTTCTTC. Together with reference TRBV28 and TRBJ2-1, the CDR3 gives the full variable domain: DVKVTQSSRYLVKRTGEKVFLECVQDMDHENMFWYRQDPGLGLRLIYFSYDVKMKEKGDIPEGYSVSREKKERFSLILESASTNQTSMYLCASSPTGFGRAYNEQFFGPGTRLTVL.

This clone was seen just once. The V gene is TRBV7-6, the J gene TRBJ2-3; TRBD1 matches 7 bases. V was clipped by 5 bases and J by 0 bases; unmatched bases: 8. Germline values: CDR1 SGHVS, CDR2 FNYEAQ. This CDR3 spans 16 amino acids. In nucleotides, the CDR3 is TGTGCCAGCAGCCAAACGACAGGGCGAAGCACAGATACGCAGTATTTT. It encodes CASSQTTGRSTDTQYF.

The chain joins TRBV5-1 to TRBJ1-6, with 7 positions matching TRBD1. The length of the CDR3 is 15 residues. CDR1 and CDR2 from the germline V gene are SGHRS and YFSETQ. The V segment lost 5 bases and the J segment 5 bases; nucleotides outside the gene matches: 7. The CDR3 DNA reads TGCGCCAGCAGGTTGACAGGGATCGATAATTCACCCCTCCACTTT. This translates into CASRLTGIDNSPLHF.

This rearrangement joins TRBV7-9 to TRBJ1-4, with 9 bases aligning to TRBD1. Trimming at V came to 5 bases and at J to 7 bases, leaving 5 bases not matched to a gene. This CDR3 spans 14 amino acids. Per the germline V gene, CDR1 is SEHNR and CDR2 is FQNEAQ (reference sequence). CDR3 sequence: CASSQDRGGEKLFF. CDR3 nucleotides: TGTGCCAGCAGCCAGGACAGGGGTGGTGAAAAACTGTTTTTT. The whole variable domain, filled in from reference TRBV7-9 and TRBJ1-4, reads DTGVSQNPRHKITKRGQNVTFRCDPISEHNRLYWYRQTLGQGPEFLTYFQNEAQLEKSRLLSDRFSAERPKGSFSTLEIQRTEQGDSAMYLCASSQDRGGEKLFFGSGTQLSVL.

The V call is TRBV4-1, the J call TRBJ2-3; possible D gene TRBD2, 6 bases. The germline V and J ends were trimmed by 5 bases and 0 bases, with 18 bases remaining between them. Per the germline V gene, CDR1 is MGHRA and CDR2 is YSYEKL. This CDR3 contains 17 residues. The CDR3 DNA sequence: TGCGCCAGCAGCTCCACGCGGCGGGACGGTAGCACAGATACGCAGTATTTT. Amino acids: CASSSTRRDGSTDTQYF.

The chain employs TRBV25-1 and TRBJ2-7; D is uncertain. Germline values: CDR1 MGHDK, CDR2 SYGVNS. The CDR3 extends over 14 amino acids. Deletions cut 4 bases from V and 3 bases from J, with 13 bases between. The CDR3 loop is CASSVPPDIYEQYF. CDR3 in DNA: TGTGCCAGCAGTGTCCCCCCTGACATCTACGAGCAGTACTTC.

The V call is TRBV29-1, the J call TRBJ2-1, with D unclear. CDR3 length: 9 residues. Germline values: CDR1 SQVTM, CDR2 ANQGSEA. With 6 bases removed from V and 8 bases from J, the gap between germline ends came to 5 bases. CDR3 sequence: CSVSDEQFF. The CDR3, as DNA: TGCAGCGTGTCGGATGAGCAGTTCTTC.

The chain links TRBV18 to TRBJ2-5, with 10 nucleotides matching TRBD1. The V segment lost 4 bases and the J segment 5 bases; nucleotides outside the gene matches: 13. Germline assignment: CDR1 KGHSH and CDR2 LQKENI. CDR3 length: 17 residues. The CDR3 is CASSLPGQGRERETQYF. The CDR3 coding sequence is TGTGCCAGCTCACTACCGGGACAGGGGCGTGAGCGGGAGACCCAGTACTTC.

CDR3 region: CASSMRLAGYNEQFF. CDR3 nucleotides: TGTGCCAGTAGTATGAGGCTAGCGGGGTACAATGAGCAGTTCTTC. This chain joins TRBV19 and TRBJ2-1, with 9 positions matching TRBD2. V gave up 3 bases and J gave up 4 bases; unmatched junction bases: 4. The CDR3 length is 15 residues. CDR1 is LNHDA and CDR2 is SQIVND in the germline V gene (reference sequence).

The rearrangement joins TRBV6-5 to TRBJ2-3, with TRBD2 matching over 8 bases. V gave up 5 bases and J gave up 0 bases; unmatched junction bases: 4. Germline loops: CDR1 MNHEY, CDR2 SVGAGI. The CDR3 is 15 residues long. CDR3 amino acids: CASSRLAYSTDTQYF. CDR3 coding DNA: TGTGCCAGCAGTCGACTAGCGTATAGCACAGATACGCAGTATTTT.

This clone was counted between two and nine times. The chain employs TRBV5-1 and TRBJ1-2, with 7 bases identical to TRBD1. This CDR3 contains 14 residues. Trimming took 0 bases from V and 6 from J; bases not matched to a gene: 5. Looked up from germline, CDR1 is SGHRS and CDR2 is YFSETQ. The CDR3: CASSLEGGRDGYTF. CDR3 DNA sequence: TGCGCCAGCAGCTTGGAAGGGGGCCGGGATGGCTACACCTTC.

The chain couples TRBV14 to TRBJ2-6; D is perhaps TRBD1 (6 bases). The CDR3 sequence is 16 residues long. Germline V gives CDR1 SGHDN, CDR2 FVKESK. Between the trimmed V and J ends, which lost 4 bases and 0 bases, there was a span of 10 bases. In nucleotides, the CDR3 is TGTGCCAGCAGCCCACAGGGTATCTCTGGGGCCAACGTCCTGACTTTC. Residues: CASSPQGISGANVLTF.

This clone was observed once. The chain carries TRBV19 and TRBJ2-5; 10 bases match TRBD1. The V segment lost 7 bases and the J segment 6 bases; nucleotides outside the gene matches: 11. CDR3 length equals 15 residues. CDR1 LNHDA and CDR2 SQIVND come from the germline V gene (reference sequence). CDR3 region: CASTPGQGVRKTQYF. CDR3 DNA sequence: TGTGCCAGTACCCCCGGACAGGGGGTGAGGAAGACCCAGTACTTC.

This chain uses TRBV3-1 (or the pseudogene TRBV3-2) with TRBJ2-1; TRBD2 matches at 9 bases. Germline V gene data show CDR1 as LGHDT and CDR2 as YNNKEL (reference sequence). V dropped 4 bases and J dropped 8; count of bases not matched to a gene: 9. The CDR3 spans 15 residues. The CDR3 bases are TGTGCCAGCAGCCCCAGGGCGGGAGGGAAGGATGAGCAGTTCTTC. Amino acid sequence: CASSPRAGGKDEQFF.

Written as DNA, the CDR3 is TGTGCCAGCAGCCGACTAGCGGGGAACTACAATGAGCAGTTCTTC. It yields the protein CASSRLAGNYNEQFF. The chain combines TRBV14 with TRBJ2-1; 11 nucleotides agree with TRBD2. Germline values: CDR1 SGHDN, CDR2 FVKESK. The V and J ends lost 4 bases and 3 bases, in that order; junction bases with no gene match: 2. The length of the CDR3 is 15 residues.

This clone was recorded once. The J gene is TRBJ1-2, the V gene TRBV7-2, with unresolved D. The V and J ends lost 3 bases and 8 bases respectively, with 16 bases between them. The CDR3 contains 14 residues. Germline CDR1 reads SGHTA; CDR2 reads FQGNSA. CDR3 DNA: TGTGCCAGCAGCTTGCCTGAGGGCCCCGAAGGCTACACCTTC. This sequence encodes CASSLPEGPEGYTF.

V and J are TRBV29-1 and TRBJ2-1, with TRBD1 matching 8 bases. J gave up 10 bases and V 7 bases, and 9 bases lay outside the gene matches. The CDR3 consists of 12 residues. The germline V gene encodes CDR1 SQVTM and CDR2 ANQGSEA. The CDR3 sequence: CSGGTGSYEQFF. The CDR3 DNA reads as TGCAGCGGCGGGACAGGCTCGTACGAGCAGTTCTTC.

The V and J genes are TRBV3-1 (or the pseudogene TRBV3-2) and TRBJ1-1, with TRBD1 matching 9 bases. The CDR3 runs 14 residues. J was trimmed by 0 bases and V by 8 bases; bases with no gene match: 4. The germline CDR1 and CDR2 sequences are LGHDT and YNNKEL (reference sequence). CDR3 nucleotide sequence: TGTGCCAGCGGGACAGGGAACTTGAACACTGAAGCTTTCTTT. Translation gives CASGTGNLNTEAFF.

The chain joins TRBV10-3 to TRBJ2-1; TRBD2 matches at 13 bases. The V and J ends lost 5 bases and 9 bases, in that order; junction bases with no gene match: 13. CDR3 size: 17 residues. Germline V gene data show CDR1 as ENHRY and CDR2 as SYGVKD. The CDR3, as DNA: TGTGCCATCAGTCGAGAACTAGCGGGGGGGGTTAGCGGTGAGCAGTTCTTC. Translation: CAISRELAGGVSGEQFF.

A single count supports this clone. V is TRBV19 and J is TRBJ1-3; D might be TRBD1 (5 bases). Trimming took off 3 bases at V and 0 bases at J, with 9 bases between the two ends. The CDR3 runs to 15 residues. Germline V CDR1 and CDR2: LNHDA, SQIVND (reference sequence). The CDR3 nucleotides are TGTGCCAGTAGTATTGACAGATACTCTGGAAACACCATATATTTT. Translation: CASSIDRYSGNTIYF.

The V call is TRBV13, the J call TRBJ1-4, with D possibly TRBD1 on 5 matching bases. Germline V lookup: CDR1 PRHDT, CDR2 FYEKMQ (reference sequence). The germline V and J ends were trimmed by 1 base and 14 bases, with 23 bases remaining between them. The CDR3 totals 16 residues. The CDR3: CASSLVYSRDKLRLFF. The CDR3 DNA sequence: TGTGCCAGCAGCTTAGTTTATAGCAGGGATAAGCTCAGGCTGTTTTTT.

Comment on this clone: This sample also contains other DNA sequences that code for the same CDR3. V and J are TRBV28 and TRBJ1-1; 11 bases agree with TRBD1. The CDR3 extends over 15 amino acids. Looked up from germline, CDR1 is MDHEN and CDR2 is SYDVKM. V was clipped by 3 bases and J by 5 bases; unmatched bases: 5. The CDR3 here is CASSLAGTGGTEAFF. CDR3 bases: TGTGCCAGCAGTTTGGCCGGGACAGGGGGTACTGAAGCTTTCTTT. Together with reference TRBV28 and TRBJ1-1, the CDR3 gives the full variable domain: DVKVTQSSRYLVKRTGEKVFLECVQDMDHENMFWYRQDPGLGLRLIYFSYDVKMKEKGDIPEGYSVSREKKERFSLILESASTNQTSMYLCASSLAGTGGTEAFFGQGTRLTVV.

This clone was picked up a small number of times. The V and J genes are TRBV2 and TRBJ2-1, with D possibly being TRBD2 (5 bases). V lost 6 bases and J 5 bases, leaving 11 bases between the germline ends. CDR3 length: 13 residues. In germline, CDR1 is SNHLY, CDR2 FYNNEI. CDR3 residues: CASRLVHDNEQFF. The CDR3 DNA reads TGTGCCAGCAGACTAGTCCATGACAATGAGCAGTTCTTC. The full variable domain, in which reference TRBV2 and TRBJ2-1 provide the parts outside the CDR3, is EPEVTQTPSHQVTQMGQEVILRCVPISNHLYFYWYRQILGQKVEFLVSFYNNEISEKSEIFDDQFSVERPDGSNFTLKIRSTKLEDSAMYFCASRLVHDNEQFFGPGTRLTVL.